This record looks at one T cell receptor (beta chain) sequence and its context. Its antigen is undetermined. The data belong to a study of cytomegalovirus exposure and HLA in healthy donors. Whole-study findings and limits: Cytomegalovirus association was assigned to approximately 180 TCR beta chains. Approximately 17,000 TCR beta sequences were associated with HLA alleles at 0.05 false discovery rate in a later analysis. The study dropped some indistinguishable V segments, TRBV6-2 and TRBV6-3 among them.

Researchers ran the PCR with 60 Vbeta and 13 Jbeta primers. This table comes from immunoSEQ multiplex PCR, and its TCRdb copy is limited to in-frame clones, with some not included. The sample lists approximately 140,000 clones, roughly four fifths occurring once. CDR1 and CDR2 from the germline V gene are KGHSY and FQNENV. Trimming removed 2 bases from V and 9 bases from J; junction bases left unmatched: 10. This CDR3 contains 15 residues. Nominally healthy donors provided the samples, though records likely missed some immune exposures. The rearrangement joins TRBV16 to TRBJ1-5; the match to TRBD1 covers 7 bases. The sequence derives from a girl aged 2 to 10 in good health and CMV-seronegative. Sequencing was done on a sample of PBMCs. For the CDR3, the DNA is TGTGCCAGCAGCCAAGATTTAACAGGGGAAGCGCCCCAGCATTTT. Protein: CASSQDLTGEAPQHF.